This T cell receptor beta chain was sequenced during a study of cytomegalovirus exposure and HLA in healthy donors. The germline CDR1 and CDR2 sequences are ENHRY and SYGVKD. The CDR3 is 13 amino acids. V was clipped by 7 bases and J by 3 bases, with 13 bases between them. Study results and caveats: Most TCR beta V segments were productive about 90% or about 30% of the time in an earlier analysis. There were under 200 TCR beta chains listed as cytomegalovirus-associated.

The study ran its PCR with 60 Vbeta and 13 Jbeta primers. Clones were sequenced by immunoSEQ multiplex PCR, and TCRdb holds only the in-frame ones, with some missing. The repertoire has about 130,000 clones, about 74% of them found once; the top ten carry 2%. The count of this clone is one. Its antigen is unidentified. V is TRBV10-3 and J is TRBJ2-7, with D unclear. What was sequenced was PBMCs. This receptor was obtained from a man aged 30 to 39 in good health and CMV-seronegative. DNA of the CDR3: TGTGCCATCAAGTTCTCACTGAGCTACGAGCAGTACTTC. It specifies CAIKFSLSYEQYF.